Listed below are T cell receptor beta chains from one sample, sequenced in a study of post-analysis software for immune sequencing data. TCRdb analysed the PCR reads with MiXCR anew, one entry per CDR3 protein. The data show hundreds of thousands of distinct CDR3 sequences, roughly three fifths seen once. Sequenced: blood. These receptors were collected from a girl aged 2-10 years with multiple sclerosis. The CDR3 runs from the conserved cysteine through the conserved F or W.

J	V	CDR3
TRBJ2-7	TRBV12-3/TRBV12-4	CASKSSSIYEQYF
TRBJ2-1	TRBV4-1	CASSQSPGLAEGLYNEQFF
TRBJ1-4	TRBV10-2	CASSEGPNLEKLFF
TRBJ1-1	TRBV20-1	CSAKGQGKSEAFF
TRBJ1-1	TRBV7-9	CASRKEHRANTEAFF
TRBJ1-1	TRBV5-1	CASSLAVLNTEAFF
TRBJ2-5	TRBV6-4	CASSDPGQGQETQYF
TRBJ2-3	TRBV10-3	CAISFDGRTDTQYF
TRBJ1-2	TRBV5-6	CASSLYERGYTF
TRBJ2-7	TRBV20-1	CSAPRGPLGGELYEQYF
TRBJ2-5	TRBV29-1	CSARGTDRDRGETQYF
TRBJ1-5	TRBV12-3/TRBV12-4	CASSGTGSNQPQHF